The 27 T cell receptor beta chains presented below share a single source sample, sequenced in a study of T cell repertoires in cytomegalovirus infection. These receptors have no known antigen. Via MiXCR, TCRdb re-called the reads, giving one row per CDR3 protein. The sample has a few hundred thousand distinct CDR3 sequences, around two fifths seen once. The starting material was cultured PBMCs, obtained from culture after CMV antigen stimulation. These receptors came from a human donor in good health (CMV status not recorded). Some clones in this sample may be carry-over from other donors' samples.

V and J are TRBV27 and TRBJ1-5; 9 bases fit TRBD1. Germline V CDR1 and CDR2: MNHEY, SMNVEV (reference sequence). CDR3 length: 17 residues. V gave up 2 bases and J gave up 9 bases; unmatched junction bases: 14. The CDR3 coding sequence is TGTGCCAGCAGTTTAACGGGACAGGGCCTCCTTCCGCGGCCCCAGCATTTT. This gives the protein CASSLTGQGLLPRPQHF.

CDR3: CSAREARVNTEAFF. The CDR3 DNA sequence: TGCAGTGCTAGAGAAGCCAGGGTGAACACTGAAGCTTTCTTT. The V gene is TRBV20-1, the J gene TRBJ1-1, with D possibly matching TRBD1 (5 bases). The V end was cut by 0 bases, the J end by 0 bases, with 8 bases between. This CDR3 contains 14 residues. Looked up from germline, CDR1 is DFQATT and CDR2 is SNEGSKA (reference sequence).

There are a few counts of this clonotype. This CDR3 is CASIPRPSSYNEQFF. The DNA of the CDR3 is TGTGCCAGCATCCCAAGACCGAGCTCCTACAATGAGCAGTTCTTC. This chain uses TRBV2 with TRBJ2-1; D gene uncertain. V was cut by 7 bases and J by 0 bases, with 13 bases left in between. Germline V gene lookup returns CDR1 SNHLY and CDR2 FYNNEI. The CDR3 has 15 residues.

J is TRBJ1-1 and V is TRBV6-5, with TRBD1 matching 7 bases. CDR1 and CDR2 (germline): MNHEY, SVGAGI. Trimming cost V 2 bases and J 1 base; bases outside gene matches: 1. The CDR3 is 14 residues long. Here the CDR3 reads CASSYQGGNTEAFF. The CDR3 DNA sequence: TGTGCCAGCAGTTACCAGGGGGGGAACACTGAAGCTTTCTTT.

This clonotype was detected only a few times. The chain couples TRBV20-1 to TRBJ2-3; 11 positions agree with TRBD2. V dropped 3 bases and J dropped 0; count of bases not matched to a gene: 11. This CDR3 is 18 amino acids long. Germline-derived CDR1 and CDR2 are DFQATT and SNEGSKA (reference sequence). The CDR3 DNA sequence: TGCAGTGCTAGTCGGGCTTCTAGCGGGGGGATGAGCACAGATACGCAGTATTTT. Translated: CSASRASSGGMSTDTQYF.

On this clonotype: The junction differs from germline at one of its ends, possibly a read error. The chain is built from TRBV7-8 and TRBJ2-1; D is possibly TRBD1 or TRBD2 (5 bases each). Germline CDR1 is SGHVS and CDR2 is FQNEAQ. The CDR3 extends over 13 amino acids. As DNA, the CDR3 is TGTGACAGCAGCCATGGGACCGACAATGAGCAGTTCTTC. Translation: CDSSHGTDNEQFF.

This clonotype was observed a few times. The genes are TRBV10-3 and TRBJ2-1, with 8 positions matching TRBD2. With 6 bases clipped from V and 2 bases from J, the junction kept 6 bases outside the gene matches. The CDR3 totals 15 residues. Germline CDR1 reads ENHRY; CDR2 reads SYGVKD. The CDR3 DNA sequence: TGTGCCATCAGATCCAGCGGGAGTCCCTACAATGAGCAGTTCTTC. Encoded protein: CAIRSSGSPYNEQFF.

This clonotype has just a few counts. The chain recombines TRBV7-2 with TRBJ1-3; the D is unclear. This CDR3 is 12 amino acids long. CDR1 SGHTA and CDR2 FQGNSA come from the germline V gene. V was cut by 4 bases and J by 8 bases, with 9 bases left in between. Written as DNA, the CDR3 is TGTGCCAGCAGCTGGGTCGCTGACACCATATATTTT. It codes for CASSWVADTIYF.

This clonotype was observed a handful of times. The gene calls are TRBV7-7 and TRBJ2-3, with TRBD2 identical over 12 bases. Unmatched junction bases numbered 9, after V lost 5 bases and J lost 6 bases. Germline CDR1 SSHAT, CDR2 FNYEAQ (reference sequence). The CDR3 covers 16 residues. In DNA, the CDR3 is TGTGCCAGCAGCCTGACTAGCGGGAGATCTGGGGATACGCAGTATTTT. This codes for CASSLTSGRSGDTQYF.

The rearrangement uses TRBV6-2 or TRBV6-3 and TRBJ1-2, with a tentative D call TRBD1 (5 bases). The germline V and J ends were trimmed by 8 bases and 4 bases, with 17 bases remaining between them. Germline loops: CDR1 MNHEY, CDR2 SVGEGT. The CDR3 runs to 14 residues. Here the CDR3 DNA reads TGTGCCAGCTACGCCCACAGACAGATCTATGGCTACACCTTC. This gives the protein CASYAHRQIYGYTF.

The gene calls are TRBV6-2 or TRBV6-3 and TRBJ1-1, with D possibly matching TRBD1 (5 bases). Germline V CDR1 and CDR2: MNHEY, SVGEGT. The CDR3 is made up of 12 amino acids. V lost 8 bases and J 5 bases, leaving 12 bases between the germline ends. As DNA, the CDR3 is TGTGCCAGCGCCGAAGGGGTTACTGAAGCTTTCTTT. This gives the protein CASAEGVTEAFF.

This clonotype was detected only a few times. This chain joins TRBV4-1 and TRBJ1-2; possibly TRBD1 for D (6 bases). CDR1 is MGHRA, CDR2 YSYEKL, per germline. V lost 4 bases to trimming and J lost 6 bases, with 15 bases between them. CDR3 length: 14 residues. Here the CDR3 reads CASSRPGGGNGYTF. CDR3 coding DNA: TGCGCCAGCAGCCGACCCGGAGGGGGTAATGGCTACACCTTC.

This chain joins TRBV6-1 and TRBJ1-1; TRBD1 is a possible D gene (5 bases). V lost 7 bases, J lost 1 base, and 16 bases lay in between. The CDR3 loop spans 15 amino acids. In germline, CDR1 is MNHNS, CDR2 SASEGT. The CDR3 reads CASNIETVPNTEAFF. CDR3 nucleotide sequence: TGTGCCAGCAACATAGAGACAGTCCCGAACACTGAAGCTTTCTTT.

The V call is TRBV7-2, the J call TRBJ2-5; a possible D gene is TRBD2 (6 bases). The CDR3 is 13 amino acids. Germline CDR1 and CDR2: SGHTA and FQGNSA. Trimming took 2 bases from V and 7 from J, leaving 11 bases between them. The DNA of the CDR3 is TGTGCCAGCAGCTTATGGGGGGAATGGACCCAGTACTTC. Residues: CASSLWGEWTQYF.

The rearrangement uses TRBV7-6 and TRBJ2-7; 7 positions agree with TRBD1. Germline CDR1 and CDR2: SGHVS and FNYEAQ. After removal of 0 bases from V and 7 bases from J, the junction contained 9 bases not matched to a gene. This CDR3 contains 15 residues. CDR3 DNA: TGTGCCAGCAGCTTAGCACTTACAGGGGCTAAGGAGCAGTACTTC. Its protein is CASSLALTGAKEQYF.

The chain joins TRBV12-3 or TRBV12-4 to TRBJ2-5, with D perhaps matching TRBD1 (6 bases). The V end was cut by 2 bases, the J end by 3 bases, with 19 bases between. This CDR3 contains 17 residues. The CDR3 protein is CASSLNLYRVGKETQYF. The CDR3, as DNA: TGTGCCAGCAGTTTAAACCTCTACAGGGTCGGCAAAGAGACCCAGTACTTC.

The CDR3 bases are TGCGCCAGCAGCCAAGCGTTGAGGAGTTCCTACGAGCAGTACTTC. As protein: CASSQALRSSYEQYF. J is TRBJ2-7 and V is TRBV4-1, with D unclear. Trimming cost V 1 base and J 1 base, with 11 bases left between them. Germline lookup yields CDR1 MGHRA and CDR2 YSYEKL. The length of the CDR3 is 15 residues.

V gene TRBV20-1 combines with J gene TRBJ1-6; D remains ambiguous. V lost 3 bases and J lost 0, with 12 bases in between. This CDR3 is built from 16 residues. The germline V gene has CDR1 DFQATT and CDR2 SNEGSKA (reference sequence). CDR3 amino acids: CSASTQASSYNSPLHF. The CDR3 nucleotides read TGCAGTGCTAGCACCCAGGCGAGCTCCTATAATTCACCCCTCCACTTT.

This clonotype was detected once. J is TRBJ2-2 and V is TRBV6-2 or TRBV6-3; 7 bases are shared with TRBD2. The junction had 12 bases not matched to a gene; V was cut back by 7 bases and J by 4 bases. The V gene's germline CDR1 is MNHEY and CDR2 SVGEGT. The CDR3 has 16 amino acids. CDR3 in amino acids: CASTRSAGRGTGELFF. CDR3 nucleotide sequence: TGTGCCAGCACCCGAAGCGCGGGGAGGGGCACCGGGGAGCTGTTTTTT.

V is TRBV20-1 and J is TRBJ2-5; no definite D call. Per germline, CDR1 DFQATT and CDR2 SNEGSKA (reference sequence). The CDR3 consists of 12 residues. The V end was cut by 5 bases, the J end by 5 bases, with 12 bases between. The CDR3 DNA follows: TGCAGTGCTTTAGCCAGGCGGGAGACCCAGTACTTC. Translating it yields CSALARRETQYF.

CDR3 region: CASSLHTLNSNQPQHF. The CDR3, as DNA: TGTGCCAGCAGTTTACACACTCTAAATAGCAATCAGCCCCAGCATTTT. The rearrangement links TRBV12-3 or TRBV12-4 to TRBJ1-5; D is ambiguous. Trimming removed 2 bases at V and 0 bases at J, with 11 bases between. This CDR3 has 16 residues.

This chain connects TRBV11-2 to TRBJ2-7; 9 bases line up with TRBD1. Germline trimming cut 2 bases from V and 5 bases from J; bases unmatched to any gene: 7. This CDR3 comprises 15 residues. Germline loops: CDR1 SGHAT, CDR2 FQNNGV. The DNA for the CDR3 is TGTGCCAGCAGCTTATTCAGGGACAGGGCCCACGAGCAGTACTTC. Its translation: CASSLFRDRAHEQYF.

This clonotype was found a few times. The chain is built from TRBV19 and TRBJ2-1; 9 positions match TRBD1. Germline assignment: CDR1 LNHDA and CDR2 SQIVND (reference sequence). The CDR3 is 14 residues long. The junction had 6 bases not matched to a gene; V was cut back by 5 bases and J by 7 bases. CDR3 protein: CASSQQGAWNEQFF. CDR3 DNA sequence: TGTGCCAGTAGTCAACAGGGGGCCTGGAATGAGCAGTTCTTC.

The gene calls are TRBV7-2 and TRBJ1-4; D unresolved. Germline CDR1 is SGHTA and CDR2 is FQGNSA. The CDR3 sequence is 13 residues long. V lost 7 bases to trimming and J lost 4 bases, with 10 bases between them. CDR3 sequence: CASTDGFNEKLFF. The CDR3 DNA is TGTGCCAGCACCGACGGCTTTAATGAAAAACTGTTTTTT.

The CDR3 sequence is CASSPGQGAYTDTQYF. In DNA, the CDR3 is TGTGCCAGCAGCCCCGGACAGGGGGCTTACACAGATACGCAGTATTTT. The chain recombines TRBV7-9 with TRBJ2-3; 11 bases fit TRBD1. The CDR3 totals 16 residues. CDR1 is SEHNR, CDR2 FQNEAQ, per germline (reference sequence). With V trimmed by 5 bases and J by 2 bases, 6 bases remained unmatched. Full variable domain (missing parts from reference TRBV7-9 and TRBJ2-3): DTGVSQNPRHKITKRGQNVTFRCDPISEHNRLYWYRQTLGQGPEFLTYFQNEAQLEKSRLLSDRFSAERPKGSFSTLEIQRTEQGDSAMYLCASSPGQGAYTDTQYFGPGTRLTVL.

This clonotype turned up a few times. This CDR3 reads CASTQSLYTEAFF. The CDR3 bases are TGTGCCAGCACTCAATCTTTGTACACTGAAGCTTTCTTT. This chain connects TRBV6-5 to TRBJ1-1; unclear D gene. Germline V CDR1 and CDR2: MNHEY, SVGAGI. Trimming removed 7 bases from V and 3 bases from J, with 12 bases in between. This CDR3 spans 13 amino acids.

This clonotype was detected many times. The chain recombines TRBV7-2 with TRBJ1-3, with D uncertain. The CDR3 consists of 16 residues. Germline CDR1 and CDR2: SGHTA and FQGNSA. The V end lost 1 base, the J end lost 0 bases, and 10 bases lay between the germline ends. CDR3 DNA sequence: TGTGCCAGCAGCTTAGTCGGGGTATCCTCTGGAAACACCATATATTTT. It encodes CASSLVGVSSGNTIYF.